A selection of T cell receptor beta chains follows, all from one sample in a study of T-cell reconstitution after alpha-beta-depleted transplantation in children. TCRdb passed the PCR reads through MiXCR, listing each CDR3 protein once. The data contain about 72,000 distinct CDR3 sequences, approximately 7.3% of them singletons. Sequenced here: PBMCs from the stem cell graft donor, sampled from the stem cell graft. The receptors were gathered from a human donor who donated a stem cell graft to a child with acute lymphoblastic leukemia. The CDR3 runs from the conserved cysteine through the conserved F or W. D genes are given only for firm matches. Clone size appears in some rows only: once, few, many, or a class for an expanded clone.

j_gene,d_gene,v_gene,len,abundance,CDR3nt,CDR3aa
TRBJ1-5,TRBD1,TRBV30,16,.,TGTGCCTGGAGCCCTTTGGACAGGGGGGATAGGCAGCCCCAGCATTTT,CAWSPLDRGDRQPQHF
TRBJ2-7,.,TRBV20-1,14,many,TGCAGTGCTTCCGGGACGTGGGGTTCCTACGAGCAGTACTTC,CSASGTWGSYEQYF
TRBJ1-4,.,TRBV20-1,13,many,TGCAGTGCTACAAGATCCGCTAATGAAAAACTGTTTTTT,CSATRSANEKLFF
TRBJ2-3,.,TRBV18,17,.,TGTGCCAGCTCACCTAAGAACAGGGGACTGGGCACAGATACGCAGTATTTT,CASSPKNRGLGTDTQYF
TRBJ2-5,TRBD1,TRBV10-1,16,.,TGCGCCAGCAGTGGGGCCAGACAGGGGCAGGGAGAGACCCAGTACTTC,CASSGARQGQGETQYF
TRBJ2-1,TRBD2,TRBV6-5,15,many,TGTGCCAGCAGTTACGGGCGGGGGGACGACAATGAGCAGTTCTTC,CASSYGRGDDNEQFF
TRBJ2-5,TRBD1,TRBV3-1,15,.,TGTGCCAGCAGCCCCTCCGACAGGGTCGTTCGGACCCAGTACTTC,CASSPSDRVVRTQYF
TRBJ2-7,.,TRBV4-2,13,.,TGTGCCAGCAGCCCCGGGCCGCGCTGCGAGCAGTACTTC,CASSPGPRCEQYF
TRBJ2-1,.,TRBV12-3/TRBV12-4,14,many,TGTGCCAGCAGTTTATCATCCGCGGGCAATGAGCAGTTCTTC,CASSLSSAGNEQFF
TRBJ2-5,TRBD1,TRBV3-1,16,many,TGTGCCAGCAGCTGGCGGACAGGGGGGAGCAGAGAGACCCAGTACTTC,CASSWRTGGSRETQYF
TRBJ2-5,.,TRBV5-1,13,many,TGCGCCAGCAGCATAGGCCGAGGGGAGACCCAGTACTTC,CASSIGRGETQYF
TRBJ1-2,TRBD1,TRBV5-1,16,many,TGCGCCAGCAGCGGGAAGACAGGGGGTCTTAGGTATGGCTACACCTTC,CASSGKTGGLRYGYTF
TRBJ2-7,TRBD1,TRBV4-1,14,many,TGCGCCAGCAGCCTACGACAGGGGTACGACGAGCAGTACTTC,CASSLRQGYDEQYF
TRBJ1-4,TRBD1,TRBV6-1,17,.,TGTGCCAGCCTTAATGGGGCAGGGGGCGTCCGCAATGAAAAACTGTTTTTT,CASLNGAGGVRNEKLFF
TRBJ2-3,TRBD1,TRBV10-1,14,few,TGCGCCAGCAGTGGGGACAGGAAAACAGATACGCAGTATTTT,CASSGDRKTDTQYF
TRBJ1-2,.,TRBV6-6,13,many,TGTGCCAGCAGTACACAGCATAACTATGGCTACACCTTC,CASSTQHNYGYTF
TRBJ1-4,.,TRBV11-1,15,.,TGTGCCAGCAGCTTACGTACAGGGACAAATGAAAAACTGTTTTTT,CASSLRTGTNEKLFF
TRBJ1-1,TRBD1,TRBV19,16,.,TGTGCCAGTAGTATGCCGACAGGGGGATTGAGCACTGAAGCTTTCTTT,CASSMPTGGLSTEAFF
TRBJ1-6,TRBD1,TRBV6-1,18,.,TGTGCCAGCAGTGCGAACCTCGGACAGGGATGGAATAATTCACCCCTCCACTTT,CASSANLGQGWNNSPLHF
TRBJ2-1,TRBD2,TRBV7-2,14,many,TGTGCCAGCAGCCAGGGAGGGCTGGGGAATGAGCAGTTCTTC,CASSQGGLGNEQFF
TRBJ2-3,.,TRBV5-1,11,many,TGCGCCAGCAGCTTGGTGGATACGCAGTATTTT,CASSLVDTQYF
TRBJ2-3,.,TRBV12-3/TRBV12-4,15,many,TGTGCCAGCAGCTCAGAGCTCCTAGGGGTGGATACGCAGTATTTT,CASSSELLGVDTQYF
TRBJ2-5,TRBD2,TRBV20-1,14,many,TGCAGTGCTAGGGGACTAGCGGAGCAAGAGACCCAGTACTTC,CSARGLAEQETQYF
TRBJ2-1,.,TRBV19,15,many,TGTGCCAGTAGTATAACCCCAAGCTCCTACAATGAGCAGTTCTTC,CASSITPSSYNEQFF
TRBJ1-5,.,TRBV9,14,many,TGTGCCAGCAGCGTCCGGGCCACTGATCAGCCCCAGCATTTT,CASSVRATDQPQHF
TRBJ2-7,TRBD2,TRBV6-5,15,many,TGTGCCAGCAGTCGCCCGGTGGTAGCGGGGGAAGAGCAGTACTTC,CASSRPVVAGEEQYF
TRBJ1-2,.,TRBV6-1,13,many,TGTGCCAGCAGTGAAGGGGACACCTATGGCTACACCTTC,CASSEGDTYGYTF
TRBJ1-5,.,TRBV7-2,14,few,TGTGCCAGCAGCTCGCCTCAGGGAGATCAGCCCCAGCATTTT,CASSSPQGDQPQHF